This T cell receptor beta chain was recovered during a study of Ad26.COV2.S vaccination and SARS-CoV-2 variants. In the study overall: By the intramuscular route, Ad26.COV2.S was given once, or twice 56 days apart. Study findings and constraints: Placebo recipients had lower spike-specific TCR breadth than vaccine recipients. Non-spike TCR breadth was similar in vaccine and placebo recipients.

Profiling relied on immunoSEQ multiplex PCR, and the TCRdb table lists in-frame clones only, not all of them. The table shows 430,000 or so clones, with 89% occurring only once. In this sample, this clone turned up once. Its matching antigen is unknown. The germline CDR1 and CDR2 sequences are SGHTA and FQGTGA. The J segment lost 6 bases and the V segment lost 7 bases, leaving 4 bases of the junction unmatched. The CDR3 has 12 amino acids. The treatment was: around 19 received Ad26.COV2.S at low or high dose, single or two shots; about 5 received placebo; per-sample allocation not given. The samples date from day 63 after the first vaccine or placebo injection.

This TCR was recovered from a person between 18 and 65 years old who received the Ad26.COV2.S COVID-19 vaccine or a placebo. This sample comprised peripheral blood, obtained in a trial of Ad26.COV2.S vaccine versus placebo. The V gene is TRBV7-3, the J gene TRBJ2-3; 7 bases are shared with TRBD1. The CDR3 DNA follows: TGTGCCAGCAAGGGGGCAGGGGATACGCAGTATTTT. It is translated as CASKGAGDTQYF. Full variable domain (rest looked up from reference TRBV7-3 and TRBJ2-3): GAGVSQTPSNKVTEKGKYVELRCDPISGHTALYWYRQSLGQGPEFLIYFQGTGAADDSGLPNDRFFAVRPEGSVSTLKIQRTERGDSAVYLCASKGAGDTQYFGPGTRLTVL.